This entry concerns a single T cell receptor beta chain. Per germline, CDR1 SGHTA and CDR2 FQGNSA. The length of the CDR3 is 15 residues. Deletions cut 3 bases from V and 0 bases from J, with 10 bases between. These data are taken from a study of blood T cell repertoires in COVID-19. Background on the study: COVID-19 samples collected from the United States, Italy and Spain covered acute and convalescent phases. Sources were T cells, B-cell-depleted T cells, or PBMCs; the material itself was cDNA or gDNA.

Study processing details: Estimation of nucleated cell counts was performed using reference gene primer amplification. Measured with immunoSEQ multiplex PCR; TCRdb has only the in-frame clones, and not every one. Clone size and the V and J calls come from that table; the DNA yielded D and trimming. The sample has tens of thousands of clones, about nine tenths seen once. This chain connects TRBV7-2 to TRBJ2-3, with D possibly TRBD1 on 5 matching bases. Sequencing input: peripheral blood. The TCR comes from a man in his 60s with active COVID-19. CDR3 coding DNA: TGTGCCAGCAGCTTGGACCGACAGAGCACAGATACGCAGTATTTT. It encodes CASSLDRQSTDTQYF.